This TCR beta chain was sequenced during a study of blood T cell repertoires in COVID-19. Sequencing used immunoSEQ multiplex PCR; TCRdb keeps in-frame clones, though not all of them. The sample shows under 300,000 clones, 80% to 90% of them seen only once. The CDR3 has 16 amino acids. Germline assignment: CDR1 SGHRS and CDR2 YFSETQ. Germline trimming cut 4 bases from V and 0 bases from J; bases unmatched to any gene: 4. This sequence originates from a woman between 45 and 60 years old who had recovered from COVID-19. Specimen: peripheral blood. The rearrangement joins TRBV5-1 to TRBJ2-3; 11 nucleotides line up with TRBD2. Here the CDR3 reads CASSPGTSGSTDTQYF. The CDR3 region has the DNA TGCGCCAGCAGCCCAGGGACTAGCGGTAGCACAGATACGCAGTATTTT.